Presented here are 17 T cell receptor beta chains from one specimen sequenced in a study of blood T cell repertoires in COVID-19. The table came from immunoSEQ multiplex PCR; TCRdb's copy has only in-frame clones and leaves some out. The data contain roughly 180,000 clones, more than 65% of them seen just once; the ten biggest clones take up 5.6%. The sequenced sample consisted of PBMCs or T cells enriched from blood (not recorded which). These receptors came from a woman aged 40 to 50 with acute COVID-19.

V usage is TRBV19 and J usage is TRBJ1-2, with 7 nucleotides matching TRBD1. Trimming at V came to 2 bases and at J to 5 bases, leaving 14 bases not matched to a gene. Germline V gene data show CDR1 as LNHDA and CDR2 as SQIVND (reference sequence). This CDR3 has 17 amino acids. CDR3 sequence reads: CASSISGGRNTQYGYTF. In DNA, the CDR3 is TGTGCCAGTAGTATATCAGGGGGACGGAACACCCAATATGGCTACACCTTC.

V and J are TRBV27 and TRBJ2-4; 14 bases map to TRBD2. CDR3 length: 14 residues. V dropped 8 bases and J dropped 7; count of bases not matched to a gene: 4. The V gene's germline CDR1 is MNHEY and CDR2 SMNVEV (reference sequence). DNA of the CDR3: TGTGCCAGCGGGACTAGCGGGAGTGGGAACATTCAGTACTTC. The encoded protein is CASGTSGSGNIQYF.

This chain links TRBV4-1 with TRBJ2-2, with 12 bases matching TRBD2. V shed 1 base, J shed 4 bases, and the junction held 4 bases outside the gene matches. The CDR3 sequence is 17 residues long. From germline, CDR1 is MGHRA and CDR2 YSYEKL. This chain's CDR3 is CASSQGETSGSTGELFF. The CDR3 DNA follows: TGCGCCAGCAGCCAAGGGGAGACTAGCGGGAGCACCGGGGAGCTGTTTTTT.

The rearrangement links TRBV19 to TRBJ1-6, with D maybe TRBD1 (5 bases). CDR1 is LNHDA and CDR2 is SQIVND in the germline V gene (reference sequence). There are 13 residues in the CDR3. V lost 7 bases, J lost 7 bases, and 11 bases lay in between. The CDR3 reads CASTQAYNSPLHF. The CDR3 nucleotides read TGTGCCAGTACACAGGCGTACAATTCACCCCTCCACTTT.

V is TRBV6-5 and J is TRBJ2-7; tentatively, D is TRBD1 (7 bases). Per germline, CDR1 MNHEY and CDR2 SVGAGI. This CDR3 has 15 amino acids. The germline V and J ends were trimmed by 8 bases and 1 base, with 18 bases remaining between them. The CDR3 bases are TGTGCCAGCGCCTCGGAGGCAGGGGGGTCCTACGAGCAGTACGTC. Translated, it gives CASASEAGGSYEQYV.

The chain carries TRBV5-6 and TRBJ1-2; D unresolved. The V end was cut by 2 bases, the J end by 2 bases, with 7 bases between. The CDR3 spans 13 residues. Germline-derived CDR1 and CDR2 are SGHDT and YYEEEE. CDR3 in amino acids: CASSLNRNYGYTF. The CDR3 nucleotides read TGTGCCAGCAGCTTAAACAGAAACTATGGCTACACCTTC.

The chain has TRBV23-1 and TRBJ2-7; TRBD1 agrees at 8 bases. TRBV23-1 qualifies as an ORF whose function is uncertain. Unmatched junction bases numbered 15, after V lost 3 bases and J lost 2 bases. This CDR3 has 18 amino acids. The CDR3 DNA is TGCGCCAGCAGTCAGCCGGACAGGGTTAGACTAGTAGCCTACGAGCAGTACGTC. It yields the protein CASSQPDRVRLVAYEQYV.

The chain uses TRBV7-8 and TRBJ2-5; the match to TRBD2 covers 8 bases. Unmatched junction bases numbered 13, after V lost 3 bases and J lost 4 bases. The CDR3 extends over 17 amino acids. Germline V gene sequence: CDR1 SGHVS, CDR2 FQNEAQ. CDR3 nucleotides: TGTGCCAGCAGCTTGATTAGCGGGACCCTGATCGGAGAGACCCAGTACTTC. Translation: CASSLISGTLIGETQYF.

This sequence joins TRBV2 and TRBJ1-2, with a possible D match to TRBD1 (6 bases). The V gene's germline CDR1 is SNHLY and CDR2 FYNNEI. The CDR3 is 16 amino acids. Trimming cost V 3 bases and J 2 bases, with 16 bases left between them. The CDR3 spells CASSELGGTMNYGYTF. CDR3 DNA sequence: TGTGCCAGCAGTGAGCTAGGGGGAACTATGAACTATGGCTACACCTTC.

CDR3 nucleotide sequence: TGTGCCAGCATCCCGGGACAGGCCTACAATGAGCAGTTCTTC. Amino acids: CASIPGQAYNEQFF. The chain combines TRBV28 with TRBJ2-1, with 8 positions matching TRBD1. J was trimmed by 2 bases and V by 7 bases; bases with no gene match: 4. Germline CDR1 MDHEN, CDR2 SYDVKM. The length of the CDR3 is 14 residues.

V gene TRBV7-2 combines with J gene TRBJ2-6, with 7 bases fitting TRBD1. This CDR3 comprises 19 residues. Germline V CDR1 and CDR2: SGHTA, FQGNSA. V lost 7 bases, J lost 1 base, and 16 bases stayed unmatched. The CDR3 reads CASTTLGNRGRSGANVLTF. In DNA form, the CDR3 reads TGTGCCAGCACCACACTAGGGAACAGGGGACGTTCTGGGGCCAACGTCCTGACTTTC. The full variable domain, with the rest looked up from reference TRBV7-2 and TRBJ2-6, is GAGVSQSPSNKVTEKGKDVELRCDPISGHTALYWYRQSLGQGLEFLIYFQGNSAPDKSGLPSDRFSAERTGGSVSTLTIQRTQQEDSAVYLCASTTLGNRGRSGANVLTFGAGSRLTVL.

This chain connects TRBV7-9 to TRBJ2-1, with D maybe TRBD1 (5 bases). Per the germline V gene, CDR1 is SEHNR and CDR2 is FQNEAQ (reference sequence). This CDR3 is 12 amino acids long. Between the trimmed V and J ends, which lost 5 bases and 12 bases, there was a span of 14 bases. CDR3 region: CASSTERGGQFF. The CDR3 DNA reads as TGTGCCAGCAGCACCGAAAGGGGTGGGCAGTTCTTC. The full variable domain, with the rest looked up from reference TRBV7-9 and TRBJ2-1, is DTGVSQNPRHKITKRGQNVTFRCDPISEHNRLYWYRQTLGQGPEFLTYFQNEAQLEKSRLLSDRFSAERPKGSFSTLEIQRTEQGDSAMYLCASSTERGGQFFGPGTRLTVL.

This clone was detected ten times or more. V is TRBV10-1 and J is TRBJ2-5; a possible D gene is TRBD1 (5 bases). The germline V and J ends were trimmed by 7 bases and 4 bases, with 13 bases remaining between them. Per the germline V gene, CDR1 is WNHNN and CDR2 is SYGVQD (reference sequence). This CDR3 is 13 amino acids long. For the CDR3, the DNA is TGCGCCAGCACCCCGGCCCAGGGAGAGACCCAGTACTTC. This translates into CASTPAQGETQYF.

This chain joins TRBV5-1 and TRBJ1-1, with D possibly TRBD1 on 5 matching bases. V dropped 0 bases and J dropped 4 bases, with 10 bases sitting between them. The CDR3 runs to 14 residues. The V gene's germline CDR1 is SGHRS and CDR2 YFSETQ. Here the CDR3 reads CASSLEGASTEAFF. The CDR3 DNA reads TGCGCCAGCAGCTTGGAAGGGGCGAGCACTGAAGCTTTCTTT.

This clone has just a few counts. V and J are TRBV2 and TRBJ1-2; 10 nucleotides agree with TRBD1. J lost 6 bases, V lost 6 bases, and 7 bases had no gene match. The germline V gene encodes CDR1 SNHLY and CDR2 FYNNEI. CDR3 length: 14 amino acids. CDR3 sequence: CASSVTGGADGYTF. CDR3 coding DNA: TGTGCCAGCAGCGTGACAGGGGGCGCAGATGGCTACACCTTC. Full variable domain (remainder filled in from reference TRBV2 and TRBJ1-2): EPEVTQTPSHQVTQMGQEVILRCVPISNHLYFYWYRQILGQKVEFLVSFYNNEISEKSEIFDDQFSVERPDGSNFTLKIRSTKLEDSAMYFCASSVTGGADGYTFGSGTRLTVV.

This clone was counted only a few times. The chain uses TRBV28 and TRBJ1-5; tentative D call: TRBD1 (5 bases). Germline CDR1 and CDR2: MDHEN and SYDVKM. This CDR3 is 15 amino acids long. The V and J ends lost 6 bases and 2 bases respectively, with 14 bases between them. This chain's CDR3 is CASRAMGLGNQPQHF. The CDR3, as DNA: TGTGCCAGCAGGGCTATGGGGCTAGGCAATCAGCCCCAGCATTTT.

The V call is TRBV19, the J call TRBJ1-4, with TRBD1 matching 10 bases. Germline CDR1 is LNHDA and CDR2 is SQIVND (reference sequence). Losses at the gene ends were 6 bases for V and 6 bases for J; bases not matched to a gene: 7. This CDR3 is built from 15 residues. CDR3 sequence: CASSKDRGGDEKLFF. Here the CDR3 DNA reads TGTGCCAGTAGCAAGGACAGGGGGGGCGATGAAAAACTGTTTTTT.